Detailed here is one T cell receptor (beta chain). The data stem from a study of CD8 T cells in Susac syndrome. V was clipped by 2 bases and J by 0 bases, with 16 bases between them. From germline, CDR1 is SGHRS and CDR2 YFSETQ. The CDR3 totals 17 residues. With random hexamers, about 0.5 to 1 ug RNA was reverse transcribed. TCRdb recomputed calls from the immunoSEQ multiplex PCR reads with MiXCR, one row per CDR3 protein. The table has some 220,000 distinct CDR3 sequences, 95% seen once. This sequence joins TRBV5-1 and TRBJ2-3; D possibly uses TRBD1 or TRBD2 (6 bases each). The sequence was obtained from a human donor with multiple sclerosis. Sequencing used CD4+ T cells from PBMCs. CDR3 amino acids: CASSLSPRGTSTDTQYF. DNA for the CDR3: TGCGCCAGCAGCTTAAGCCCTAGGGGGACTAGCACAGATACGCAGTATTTT.